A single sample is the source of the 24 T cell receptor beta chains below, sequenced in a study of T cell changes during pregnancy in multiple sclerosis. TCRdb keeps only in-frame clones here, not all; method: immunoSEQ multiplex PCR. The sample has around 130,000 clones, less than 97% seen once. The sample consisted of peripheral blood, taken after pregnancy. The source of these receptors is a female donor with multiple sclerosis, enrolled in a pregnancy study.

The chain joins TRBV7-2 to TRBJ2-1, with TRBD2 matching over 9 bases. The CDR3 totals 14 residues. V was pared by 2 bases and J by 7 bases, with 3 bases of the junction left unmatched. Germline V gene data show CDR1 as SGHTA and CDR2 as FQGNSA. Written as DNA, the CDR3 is TGTGCCAGCAGCTTACTAGCGGGACGGAATGAGCAGTTCTTC. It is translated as CASSLLAGRNEQFF.

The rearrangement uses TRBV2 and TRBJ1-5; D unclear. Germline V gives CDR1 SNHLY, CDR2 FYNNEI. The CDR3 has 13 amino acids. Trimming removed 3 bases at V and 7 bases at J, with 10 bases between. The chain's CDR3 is CASSDNLLQPQHF. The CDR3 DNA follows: TGTGCCAGCAGTGACAACTTACTGCAGCCCCAGCATTTT.

The CDR3 sequence: CASRERLALNTDTQYF. The DNA for the CDR3 is TGTGCCAGCAGAGAACGACTAGCGTTGAACACAGATACGCAGTATTTT. The rearrangement joins TRBV2 to TRBJ2-3, with TRBD2 matching 8 bases. Germline CDR1 reads SNHLY; CDR2 reads FYNNEI. The CDR3 contains 16 residues. After removal of 6 bases from V and 2 bases from J, the junction contained 10 bases not matched to a gene.

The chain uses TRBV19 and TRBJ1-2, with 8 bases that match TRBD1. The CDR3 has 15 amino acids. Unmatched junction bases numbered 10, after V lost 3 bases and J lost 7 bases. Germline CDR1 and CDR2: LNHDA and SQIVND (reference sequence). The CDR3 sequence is CASSIYAGQGGGYTF. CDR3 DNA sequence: TGTGCCAGTAGTATCTATGCCGGACAGGGTGGTGGCTACACCTTC.

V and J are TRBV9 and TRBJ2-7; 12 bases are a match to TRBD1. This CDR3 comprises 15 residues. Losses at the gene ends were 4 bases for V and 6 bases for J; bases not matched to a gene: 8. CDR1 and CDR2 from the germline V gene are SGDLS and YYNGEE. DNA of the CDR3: TGTGCCAGCAGCACGTCCGGGACAGGGGGCGGCGAGCAGTACTTC. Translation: CASSTSGTGGGEQYF.

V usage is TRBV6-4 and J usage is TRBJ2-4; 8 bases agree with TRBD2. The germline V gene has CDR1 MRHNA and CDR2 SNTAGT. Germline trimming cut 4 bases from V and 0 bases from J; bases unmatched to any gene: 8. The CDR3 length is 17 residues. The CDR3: CASSGSGTSPAKNIQYF. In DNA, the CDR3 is TGTGCCAGCAGTGGCTCAGGGACTAGTCCAGCCAAAAACATTCAGTACTTC.

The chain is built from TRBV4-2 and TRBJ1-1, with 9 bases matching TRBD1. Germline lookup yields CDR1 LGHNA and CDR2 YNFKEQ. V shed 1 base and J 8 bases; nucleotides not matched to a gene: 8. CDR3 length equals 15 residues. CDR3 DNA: TGTGCCAGCAGCCAAGGGGACAGGGTAGGGATGGAAGCTTTCTTT. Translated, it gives CASSQGDRVGMEAFF.

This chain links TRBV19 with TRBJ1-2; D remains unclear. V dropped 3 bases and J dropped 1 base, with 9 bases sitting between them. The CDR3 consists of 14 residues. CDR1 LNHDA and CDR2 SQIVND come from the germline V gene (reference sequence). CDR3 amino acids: CASSIRFLNYGYTF. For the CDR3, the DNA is TGTGCCAGTAGTATTCGTTTCCTTAACTATGGCTACACCTTC.

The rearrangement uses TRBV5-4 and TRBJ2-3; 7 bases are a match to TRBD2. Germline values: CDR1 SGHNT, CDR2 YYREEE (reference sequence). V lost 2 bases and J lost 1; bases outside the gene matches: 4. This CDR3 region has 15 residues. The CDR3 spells CASSFAGVGTDTQYF. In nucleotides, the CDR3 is TGTGCCAGCAGCTTTGCGGGAGTGGGCACAGATACGCAGTATTTT. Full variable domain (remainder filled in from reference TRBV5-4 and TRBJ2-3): ETGVTQSPTHLIKTRGQQVTLRCSSQSGHNTVSWYQQALGQGPQFIFQYYREEENGRGNFPPRFSGLQFPNYSSELNVNALELDDSALYLCASSFAGVGTDTQYFGPGTRLTVL.

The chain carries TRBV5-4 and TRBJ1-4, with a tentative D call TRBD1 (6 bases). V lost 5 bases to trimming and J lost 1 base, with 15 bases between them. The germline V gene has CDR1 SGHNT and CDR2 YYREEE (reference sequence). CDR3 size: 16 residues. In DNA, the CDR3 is TGTGCCAGCAGTACAGAGAGGGGGGGAACTAATGAAAAACTGTTTTTT. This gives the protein CASSTERGGTNEKLFF.

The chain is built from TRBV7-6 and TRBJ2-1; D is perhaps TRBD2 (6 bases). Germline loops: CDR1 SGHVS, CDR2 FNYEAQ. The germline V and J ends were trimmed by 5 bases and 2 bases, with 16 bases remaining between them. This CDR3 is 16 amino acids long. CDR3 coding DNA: TGTGCCAGCAGCGACTTAGGCGGGGTTGCCTACAATGAGCAGTTCTTC. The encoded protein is CASSDLGGVAYNEQFF. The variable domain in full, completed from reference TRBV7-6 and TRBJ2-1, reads GAGVSQSPRYKVTKRGQDVALRCDPISGHVSLYWYRQALGQGPEFLTYFNYEAQQDKSGLPNDRFSAERPEGSISTLTIQRTEQRDSAMYRCASSDLGGVAYNEQFFGPGTRLTVL.

The chain's CDR3 is CASSERRDSLPGANVLTF. The CDR3 coding sequence is TGTGCCAGCAGTGAAAGAAGGGACAGCCTACCTGGGGCCAACGTCCTGACTTTC. The rearrangement joins TRBV2 to TRBJ2-6; TRBD1 aligns across 7 bases. The J segment lost 2 bases and the V segment lost 2 bases, leaving 9 bases of the junction unmatched. The CDR3 covers 18 residues. Germline lookup yields CDR1 SNHLY and CDR2 FYNNEI.

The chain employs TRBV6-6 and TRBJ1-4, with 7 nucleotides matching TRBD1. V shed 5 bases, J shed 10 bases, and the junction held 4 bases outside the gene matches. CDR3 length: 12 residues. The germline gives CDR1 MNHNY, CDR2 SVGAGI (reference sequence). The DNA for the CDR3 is TGTGCCAGCAGTCAGGGGGGTGGAAAACTGTTTTTT. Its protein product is CASSQGGGKLFF.

The CDR3 spells CASRSGENTGELFF. The CDR3 DNA sequence: TGTGCCAGCAGATCAGGGGAGAACACCGGGGAGCTGTTTTTT. This chain connects TRBV5-4 to TRBJ2-2, with D tentatively TRBD1 (6 bases). In germline, CDR1 is SGHNT, CDR2 YYREEE (reference sequence). The CDR3 loop spans 14 amino acids. Trimming took 5 bases from V and 1 from J, leaving 9 bases between them.

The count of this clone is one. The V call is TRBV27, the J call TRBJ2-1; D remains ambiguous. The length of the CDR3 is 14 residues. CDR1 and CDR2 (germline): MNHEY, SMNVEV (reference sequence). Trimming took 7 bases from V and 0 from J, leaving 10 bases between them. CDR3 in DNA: TGTGCCAGCAAGTCCTATGGCTCCTACAATGAGCAGTTCTTC. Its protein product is CASKSYGSYNEQFF.

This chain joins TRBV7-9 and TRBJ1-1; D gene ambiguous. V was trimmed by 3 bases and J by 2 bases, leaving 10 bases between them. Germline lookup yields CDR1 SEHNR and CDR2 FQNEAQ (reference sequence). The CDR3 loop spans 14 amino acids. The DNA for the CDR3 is TGTGCCAGCAGCTTGGCATTTTCAAACACTGAAGCTTTCTTT. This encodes CASSLAFSNTEAFF.

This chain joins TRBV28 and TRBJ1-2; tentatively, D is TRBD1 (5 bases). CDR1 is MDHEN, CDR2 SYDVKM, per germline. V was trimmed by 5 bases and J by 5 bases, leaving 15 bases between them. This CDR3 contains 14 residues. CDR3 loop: CASSRQLITYGYTF. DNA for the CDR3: TGTGCCAGCAGTCGACAGTTGATTACTTATGGCTACACCTTC.

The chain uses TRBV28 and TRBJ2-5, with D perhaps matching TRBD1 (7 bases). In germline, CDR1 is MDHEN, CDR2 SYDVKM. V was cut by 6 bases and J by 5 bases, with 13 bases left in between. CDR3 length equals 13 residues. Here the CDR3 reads CASRRQGGETQYF. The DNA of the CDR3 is TGTGCCAGCAGAAGACAGGGAGGTGAGACCCAGTACTTC.

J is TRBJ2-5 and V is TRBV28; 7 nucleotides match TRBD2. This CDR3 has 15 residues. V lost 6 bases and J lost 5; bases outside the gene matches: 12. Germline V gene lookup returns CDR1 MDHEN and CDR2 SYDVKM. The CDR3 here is CASSTSSGQMETQYF. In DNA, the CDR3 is TGTGCCAGCAGCACCTCTAGCGGTCAGATGGAGACCCAGTACTTC.

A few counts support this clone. CDR3 in DNA: TGTGCCAGCAGTTTAACCGACCGCCTGCAGGACACTGAAGCTTTCTTT. Residues: CASSLTDRLQDTEAFF. This rearrangement joins TRBV28 to TRBJ1-1; D gene unclear. V lost 2 bases and J lost 3, with 16 bases in between. CDR1 is MDHEN and CDR2 is SYDVKM in the germline V gene. The CDR3 has 16 residues.

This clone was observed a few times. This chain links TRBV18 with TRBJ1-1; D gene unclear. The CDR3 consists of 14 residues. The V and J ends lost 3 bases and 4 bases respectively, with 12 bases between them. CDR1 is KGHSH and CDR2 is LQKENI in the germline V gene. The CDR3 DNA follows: TGTGCCAGCTCACCTTCATCGGGGAGCACTGAAGCTTTCTTT. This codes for CASSPSSGSTEAFF.

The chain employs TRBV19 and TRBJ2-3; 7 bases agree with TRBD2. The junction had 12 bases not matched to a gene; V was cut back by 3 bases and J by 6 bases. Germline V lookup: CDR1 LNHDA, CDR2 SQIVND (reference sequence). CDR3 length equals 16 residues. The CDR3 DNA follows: TGTGCCAGTAGTATCGGGGCTAGCGGCGTTTCGGATACGCAGTATTTT. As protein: CASSIGASGVSDTQYF.

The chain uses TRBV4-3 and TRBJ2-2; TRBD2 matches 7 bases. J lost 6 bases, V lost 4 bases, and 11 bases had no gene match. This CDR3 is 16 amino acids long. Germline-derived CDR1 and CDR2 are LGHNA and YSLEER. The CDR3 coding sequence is TGCGCCAGCAGCCGGAGGGCAACTAGCGAGTCCGGGGAGCTGTTTTTT. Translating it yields CASSRRATSESGELFF.

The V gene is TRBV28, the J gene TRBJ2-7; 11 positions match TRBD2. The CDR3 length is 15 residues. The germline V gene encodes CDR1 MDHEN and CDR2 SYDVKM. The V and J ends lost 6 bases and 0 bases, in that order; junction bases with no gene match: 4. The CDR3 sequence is CASSHGTSGSYEQYF. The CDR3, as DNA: TGTGCCAGCAGCCACGGGACTAGCGGCTCCTACGAGCAGTACTTC.